This TCR beta chain was documented in a study of T cells in Graves' hyperthyroidism and ophthalmopathy. Active moderate-to-severe ophthalmopathy, Clinical Activity Score at least 3, NOSPECS at least 4, under 3 months' duration. Every diagnosis used clinical symptoms, serum thyroxine and TRAb, thyroid ultrasound and orbital computed tomography. Fresh 10 ml peripheral blood yielded PBMCs. The investigators amplified TCR beta CDR3 regions from RNA transcripts. First-round RT-PCR with HTBI primers amplified the TCR CDR3 region. MiXCR, applied by TCRdb to the multiplex PCR reads, yields one record per CDR3 protein. The table shows about 520,000 distinct CDR3 sequences, with roughly a quarter occurring only once. This clonotype has at least ten counts. From germline, CDR1 is MGHDK and CDR2 SYGVNS. The CDR3 runs 14 residues. J gave up 4 bases and V 1 base, and 1 base lay outside the gene matches.

The sequenced sample was blood. The sequence was collected from a woman aged 25 to 39 with Graves' ophthalmopathy. V gene TRBV25-1 combines with J gene TRBJ1-2, with TRBD1 identical over 9 bases. For the CDR3, the DNA is TGTGCCAGCAGTGAATTGGGACAGGGCTATGGCTACACCTTC. Amino acids: CASSELGQGYGYTF.